The 4 T cell receptor beta chains reported below all come from one sample, sequenced in a study of shared clonotypes between healthy human individuals. TCRdb's table, derived via immunoSEQ multiplex PCR, lists solely in-frame clones and lacks some. Here the sample spans roughly 1,100,000 clones, more than 65% being singletons. Specimen: memory CD4+ T cells sorted from blood. Subset described: CD45RA-negative fraction. The source is a man in his late teens or twenties in good health.

The gene calls are TRBV7-9 and TRBJ2-7; D is ambiguous. CDR1 SEHNR and CDR2 FQNEAQ come from the germline V gene (reference sequence). This CDR3 is built from 14 residues. V lost 1 base and J 0 bases, leaving 7 bases between the germline ends. DNA of the CDR3: TGTGCCAGCAGCTTAGGACGGACCTCCTACGAGCAGTACTTC. Its translation: CASSLGRTSYEQYF.

This clone was seen a few times. Here the CDR3 reads CASSEYAGGKAFF. The CDR3 nucleotides are TGTGCCAGCAGTGAATATGCAGGAGGTAAAGCTTTCTTT. The J gene is TRBJ1-1, the V gene TRBV25-1; D uncertain. V gave up 0 bases and J gave up 9 bases, with 11 bases separating them. From germline, CDR1 is MGHDK and CDR2 SYGVNS. The CDR3 extends over 13 amino acids. The variable domain in full, completed from reference TRBV25-1 and TRBJ1-1, reads EADIYQTPRYLVIGTGKKITLECSQTMGHDKMYWYQQDPGMELHLIHYSYGVNSTEKGDLSSESTVSRIRTEHFPLTLESARPSHTSQYLCASSEYAGGKAFFGQGTRLTVV.

This clone was recorded at least ten times. This chain joins TRBV6-6 and TRBJ1-6; a possible D gene is TRBD1 (6 bases). The CDR3 contains 13 residues. V lost 8 bases and J 10 bases, leaving 15 bases between the germline ends. The V gene's germline CDR1 is MNHNY and CDR2 SVGAGI (reference sequence). CDR3 region: CASRGQGLSPLHF. The CDR3 region has the DNA TGTGCCAGCCGGGGGCAGGGCCTATCACCCCTCCACTTT.

The chain combines TRBV30 with TRBJ1-2; D gene unclear. The ends were cut back, 4 bases at V and 2 bases at J, with 5 bases in the middle. CDR3 size: 11 residues. Germline V gives CDR1 GTSNPN, CDR2 SVGIG (reference sequence). DNA of the CDR3: TGTGCCTGGAAACCCAACTATGGCTACACCTTC. Translating it yields CAWKPNYGYTF. The entire variable domain, with the rest obtained from reference TRBV30 and TRBJ1-2, is as follows: SQTIHQWPATLVQPVGSPLSLECTVEGTSNPNLYWYRQAAGRGLQLLFYSVGIGQISSEVPQNLSASRPQDRQFILSSKKLLLSDSGFYLCAWKPNYGYTFGSGTRLTVV.